These 20 T cell receptor beta chains were sequenced from one sample in a study of naive CD8 T cells in extremely preterm neonates (dated by TCRdb to 2016 to 2017). Library creation used the immunoSEQ multiplex PCR assay. TCRdb limited this immuneACCESS table to in-frame rearrangements with V and J called. A share of clones is missing; checked studies link under half to unresolved V genes, and the rest is unexplained. This sample lists approximately 4,900 clones; around 97% were detected once. About 9.1% of the sample comes from the top ten. The material sequenced was naive CD8+ T cells from blood. The receptor source for this set is a human donor in good health.

This clone was counted once. The V call is TRBV28, the J call TRBJ2-1, with D maybe TRBD2 (5 bases). The CDR3 is 11 amino acids. Germline V lookup: CDR1 MDHEN, CDR2 SYDVKM. V was clipped by 7 bases and J by 11 bases, with 12 bases between them. DNA for the CDR3: TGTGCCAGCATGGACTCCACAAAGCAGTTCTTC. It specifies CASMDSTKQFF.

The rearrangement joins TRBV27 to TRBJ1-3; tentatively, D is TRBD1 (6 bases). Germline values: CDR1 MNHEY, CDR2 SMNVEV (reference sequence). V shed 0 bases and J shed 4 bases, with 10 bases lying between them. The CDR3 is 15 amino acids. As DNA, the CDR3 is TGTGCCAGCAGTTTATCAGCAGGGGACGGAAACACCATATATTTT. The encoded protein is CASSLSAGDGNTIYF.

This clone is a singleton in its sample. V usage is TRBV25-1 and J usage is TRBJ1-2; D gene unclear. V was cut by 4 bases and J by 8 bases, with 11 bases left in between. Germline lookup yields CDR1 MGHDK and CDR2 SYGVNS. The CDR3 spans 12 residues. CDR3 DNA sequence: TGTGCCAGCAGTGGGGCCTTGTGGGGCTACACCTTC. Translation: CASSGALWGYTF.

The rearrangement joins TRBV6-5 to TRBJ2-1, with 13 nucleotides matching TRBD2. Trimming removed 5 bases from V and 5 bases from J; junction bases left unmatched: 0. Germline-derived CDR1 and CDR2 are MNHEY and SVGAGI. The CDR3 runs to 14 residues. The CDR3 reads CASSGLAGDNEQFF. CDR3 coding DNA: TGTGCCAGCAGTGGACTAGCGGGAGACAATGAGCAGTTCTTC.

The chain recombines TRBV5-8 with TRBJ2-1; TRBD1 is a possible D gene (6 bases). With 2 bases removed from V and 5 bases from J, the gap between germline ends came to 14 bases. Germline loops: CDR1 SGHTS, CDR2 YDEGEE. CDR3 length equals 15 residues. DNA for the CDR3: TGTGCCAGCAGCTTTTTGGTGGGGGCCAACAATGAGCAGTTCTTC. Amino acid sequence: CASSFLVGANNEQFF.

This chain joins TRBV9 and TRBJ2-3; D remains ambiguous. Trimming left V 1 base short and J 2 bases short, with 5 bases between. This CDR3 has 13 amino acids. Germline V gene lookup returns CDR1 SGDLS and CDR2 YYNGEE. CDR3: CASSVLDTDTQYF. In DNA, the CDR3 is TGTGCCAGCAGCGTACTAGACACAGATACGCAGTATTTT.

This sequence joins TRBV7-9 and TRBJ2-2; 9 bases map to TRBD1. The CDR3 has 16 amino acids. Germline-derived CDR1 and CDR2 are SEHNR and FQNEAQ (reference sequence). Unmatched junction bases numbered 6, after V lost 5 bases and J lost 2 bases. CDR3 residues: CASSLDRGPNTGELFF. CDR3 DNA sequence: TGTGCCAGCAGCCTGGACAGGGGCCCTAACACCGGGGAGCTGTTTTTT.

The V gene is TRBV6-1, the J gene TRBJ2-7; 15 bases map to TRBD2. Per the germline V gene, CDR1 is MNHNS and CDR2 is SASEGT. The CDR3 is 15 amino acids. Trimming took 2 bases from V and 7 from J; bases not matched to a gene: 3. The CDR3 sequence is CASSEWTSGRGEQYF. Written as DNA, the CDR3 is TGTGCCAGCAGTGAATGGACTAGCGGGAGGGGTGAGCAGTACTTC.

The chain employs TRBV2 and TRBJ1-1; perhaps TRBD1 as D (6 bases). Trimming removed 8 bases from V and 5 bases from J, with 6 bases in between. Germline-derived CDR1 and CDR2 are SNHLY and FYNNEI. The CDR3 runs 10 residues. CDR3 nucleotides: TGTGCCAGCCAGGGGACTGAAGCTTTCTTT. It yields the protein CASQGTEAFF. The full variable domain, with the rest looked up from reference TRBV2 and TRBJ1-1, is EPEVTQTPSHQVTQMGQEVILRCVPISNHLYFYWYRQILGQKVEFLVSFYNNEISEKSEIFDDQFSVERPDGSNFTLKIRSTKLEDSAMYFCASQGTEAFFGQGTRLTVV.

This chain uses TRBV15 with TRBJ1-4; D ambiguous. This CDR3 has 15 residues. Trimming left V 1 base short and J 8 bases short, with 14 bases between. CDR1 LNHNV and CDR2 YYDKDF come from the germline V gene (reference sequence). The DNA of the CDR3 is TGTGCCACCAGCAGAGTCGGCAGAAGGAGAGAAAAACTGTTTTTT. Its protein is CATSRVGRRREKLFF.

The CDR3 DNA reads as TGCGCCAGCAAACCTGAAGGGGCCAACAGGGGGAACACTGAAGCTTTCTTT. Its translation is CASKPEGANRGNTEAFF. V is TRBV5-1 and J is TRBJ1-1; 7 positions match TRBD1. This CDR3 has 17 residues. The germline CDR1 and CDR2 sequences are SGHRS and YFSETQ. With 6 bases clipped from V and 1 base from J, the junction kept 15 bases outside the gene matches.

The V and J genes are TRBV9 and TRBJ2-5; possible D gene TRBD2, 5 bases. The CDR3 runs to 16 residues. V lost 0 bases and J 2 bases, leaving 14 bases between the germline ends. Germline V gene lookup returns CDR1 SGDLS and CDR2 YYNGEE. This CDR3 reads CASSVDPGNRQETQYF. CDR3 sequence (DNA): TGTGCCAGCAGCGTAGATCCGGGAAATCGACAAGAGACCCAGTACTTC. Based on the CDR3 plus reference TRBV9 and TRBJ2-5, the full variable domain is DSGVTQTPKHLITATGQRVTLRCSPRSGDLSVYWYQQSLDQGLQFLIQYYNGEERAKGNILERFSAQQFPDLHSELNLSSLELGDSALYFCASSVDPGNRQETQYFGPGTRLLVL.

The rearrangement uses TRBV15 and TRBJ1-4; TRBD1 might be the D (5 bases). The CDR3 spans 15 residues. With 3 bases removed from V and 7 bases from J, the gap between germline ends came to 15 bases. Per germline, CDR1 LNHNV and CDR2 YYDKDF (reference sequence). CDR3 nucleotide sequence: TGTGCCACCAGCAGGGTCCCGGGGAGGGGTGAAAAACTGTTTTTT. Residues: CATSRVPGRGEKLFF. The entire variable domain, with the rest obtained from reference TRBV15 and TRBJ1-4, is as follows: DAMVIQNPRYQVTQFGKPVTLSCSQTLNHNVMYWYQQKSSQAPKLLFHYYDKDFNNEADTPDNFQSRRPNTSFCFLDIRSPGLGDTAMYLCATSRVPGRGEKLFFGSGTQLSVL.

The rearrangement uses TRBV28 and TRBJ2-2, with D perhaps TRBD2 (5 bases). V shed 2 bases and J shed 0 bases, with 10 bases lying between them. This CDR3 region has 16 residues. Germline lookup yields CDR1 MDHEN and CDR2 SYDVKM. CDR3 loop: CASSLLALTNTGELFF. CDR3 sequence (DNA): TGTGCCAGCAGTTTACTAGCCTTAACGAACACCGGGGAGCTGTTTTTT.

The chain is built from TRBV5-4 and TRBJ2-1, with 10 bases fitting TRBD2. The germline CDR1 and CDR2 sequences are SGHNT and YYREEE (reference sequence). The CDR3 runs 17 residues. The junction had 7 bases not matched to a gene; V was cut back by 4 bases and J by 0 bases. The CDR3 DNA reads TGTGCCAGCAGCCGGGGGACTAGCGATAGCTCCTACAATGAGCAGTTCTTC. This gives the protein CASSRGTSDSSYNEQFF.

The gene calls are TRBV11-1 and TRBJ2-1; 9 bases fit TRBD2. V shed 1 base, J shed 9 bases, and the junction held 19 bases outside the gene matches. CDR3 size: 19 residues. CDR1 SGHAT and CDR2 FQDESV come from the germline V gene (reference sequence). The CDR3 DNA reads TGTGCCAGCAGCTTAGATCCCTCTTGGGTAGCGGGAGACTCGGGTGAGCAGTTCTTC. Amino acid sequence: CASSLDPSWVAGDSGEQFF.

The chain has TRBV14 and TRBJ2-7; TRBD2 matches at 10 bases. The CDR3 loop spans 15 amino acids. The V segment lost 1 base and the J segment 4 bases; nucleotides outside the gene matches: 4. CDR1 is SGHDN and CDR2 is FVKESK in the germline V gene. CDR3 amino acids: CASSQGVAGGYEQYF. In DNA form, the CDR3 reads TGTGCCAGCAGCCAAGGTGTAGCGGGGGGATACGAGCAGTACTTC.

V and J are TRBV29-1 and TRBJ2-3; possibly TRBD2 for D (6 bases). Per the germline V gene, CDR1 is SQVTM and CDR2 is ANQGSEA. The CDR3 sequence is 13 residues long. V was clipped by 6 bases and J by 3 bases, with 13 bases between them. CDR3 loop: CSVITSGTDTQYF. The CDR3 DNA sequence: TGCAGCGTAATTACGAGCGGGACAGATACGCAGTATTTT.

V usage is TRBV9 and J usage is TRBJ2-1, with 10 bases identical to TRBD2. The CDR3 spans 15 residues. Germline lookup yields CDR1 SGDLS and CDR2 YYNGEE. The trim removed 2 bases at V and 8 bases at J, leaving 7 bases unmatched. The CDR3 is CASSVPLGTSDEQFF. The CDR3 nucleotides are TGTGCCAGCAGCGTCCCCTTAGGGACTAGCGATGAGCAGTTCTTC.

The DNA of the CDR3 is TGTGCCAGCAGCGACCGGGACTGGTCCTACAATGAGCAGTTCTTC. It encodes CASSDRDWSYNEQFF. V and J are TRBV9 and TRBJ2-1, with a possible D match to TRBD2 (6 bases). This CDR3 is 15 amino acids long. With 3 bases removed from V and 1 base from J, the gap between germline ends came to 11 bases. Per the germline V gene, CDR1 is SGDLS and CDR2 is YYNGEE.